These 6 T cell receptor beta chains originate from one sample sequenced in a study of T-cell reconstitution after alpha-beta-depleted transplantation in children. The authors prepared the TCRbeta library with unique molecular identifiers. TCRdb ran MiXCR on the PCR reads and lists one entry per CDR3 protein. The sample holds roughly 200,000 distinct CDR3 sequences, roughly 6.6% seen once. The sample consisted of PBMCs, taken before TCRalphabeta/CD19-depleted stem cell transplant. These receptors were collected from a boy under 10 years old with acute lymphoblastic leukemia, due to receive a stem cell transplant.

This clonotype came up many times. The CDR3 region is CAASQPQHF. The CDR3 bases are TGTGCCGCTTCTCAGCCCCAGCATTTT. The J gene is TRBJ1-5, the V gene TRBV28; D call uncertain. Between the trimmed V and J ends, which lost 11 bases and 6 bases, there was a span of 5 bases. This CDR3 comprises 9 residues. Germline-derived CDR1 and CDR2 are MDHEN and SYDVKM.

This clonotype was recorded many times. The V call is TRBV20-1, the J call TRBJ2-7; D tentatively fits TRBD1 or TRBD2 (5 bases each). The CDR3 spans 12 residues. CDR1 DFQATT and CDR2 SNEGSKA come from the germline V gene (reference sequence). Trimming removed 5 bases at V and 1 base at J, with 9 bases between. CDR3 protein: CSAPGPSYEQYF. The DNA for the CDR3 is TGCAGTGCTCCGGGACCATCCTACGAGCAGTACTTC.

The CDR3, as DNA: TGTGCCAGCAGCTTAGTTGGTAGCGGGAGGCGGGAAGAGACCCAGTACTTC. It translates to CASSLVGSGRREETQYF. The chain employs TRBV11-2 and TRBJ2-5, with TRBD2 identical over 10 bases. After removal of 1 base from V and 3 bases from J, the junction contained 8 bases not matched to a gene. Germline V gene data show CDR1 as SGHAT and CDR2 as FQNNGV. This CDR3 comprises 17 residues.

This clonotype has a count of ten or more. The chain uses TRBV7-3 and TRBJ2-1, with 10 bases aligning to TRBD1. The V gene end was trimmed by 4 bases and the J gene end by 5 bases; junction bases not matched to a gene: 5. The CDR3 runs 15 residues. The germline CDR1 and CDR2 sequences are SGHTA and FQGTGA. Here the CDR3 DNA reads TGTGCCAGCAGCTCCCAGACAGGGGGCAACAATGAGCAGTTCTTC. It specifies CASSSQTGGNNEQFF.

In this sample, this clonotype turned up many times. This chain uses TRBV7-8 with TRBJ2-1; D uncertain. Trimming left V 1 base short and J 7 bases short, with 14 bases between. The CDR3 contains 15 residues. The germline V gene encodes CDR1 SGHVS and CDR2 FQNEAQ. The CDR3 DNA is TGTGCCAGCAGCTTAGGCGCCGGGCTACTTAATGAGCAGTTCTTC. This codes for CASSLGAGLLNEQFF.

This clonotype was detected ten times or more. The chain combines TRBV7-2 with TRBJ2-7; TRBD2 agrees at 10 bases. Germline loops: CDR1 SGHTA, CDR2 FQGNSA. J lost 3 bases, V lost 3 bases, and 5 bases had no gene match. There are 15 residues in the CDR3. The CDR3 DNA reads TGTGCCAGCAGCTTTCCAATAGCGGGGGGCTACGAGCAGTACTTC. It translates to CASSFPIAGGYEQYF.